A single sample is the source of the 2 T cell receptor beta chains below, sequenced in a study of cytomegalovirus exposure and HLA in healthy donors. The PCR employed 60 Vbeta primers together with 13 Jbeta primers. Here immunoSEQ multiplex PCR was the method, and the copy in TCRdb shows in-frame clones only, minus some. The sample has roughly 170,000 clones; less than 90% are singletons. The material sequenced was PBMCs. The receptors were sampled from a man aged 25-45 years in good health and CMV-seronegative.

The chain is built from TRBV6-4 and TRBJ2-1; the D gene is possibly TRBD1 (6 bases). Trimming removed 0 bases at V and 6 bases at J, with 12 bases between. Germline V gives CDR1 MRHNA, CDR2 SNTAGT. The CDR3 has 15 amino acids. The CDR3 here is CASSDSTGNSNEQFF. The CDR3 DNA reads TGTGCCAGCAGTGACTCCACAGGGAACAGCAATGAGCAGTTCTTC.

The chain uses TRBV10-1 and TRBJ1-3; D remains unclear. Germline loops: CDR1 WNHNN, CDR2 SYGVQD (reference sequence). This CDR3 spans 14 amino acids. V lost 6 bases to trimming and J lost 0 bases, with 9 bases between them. CDR3 nucleotides: TGCGCCAGCAGCACAGAATTCTCTGGAAACACCATATATTTT. Encoded protein: CASSTEFSGNTIYF.